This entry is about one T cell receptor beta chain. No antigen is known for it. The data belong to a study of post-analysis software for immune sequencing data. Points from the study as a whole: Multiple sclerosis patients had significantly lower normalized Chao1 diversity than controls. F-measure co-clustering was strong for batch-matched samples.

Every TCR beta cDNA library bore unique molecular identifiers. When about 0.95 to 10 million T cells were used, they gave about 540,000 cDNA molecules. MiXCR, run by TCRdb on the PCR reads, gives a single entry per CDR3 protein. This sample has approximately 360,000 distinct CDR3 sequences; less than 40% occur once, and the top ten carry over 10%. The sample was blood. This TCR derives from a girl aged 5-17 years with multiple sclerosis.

The CDR3 loop reads CASSLGDGAYEQYF. The CDR3 DNA follows: TGCGCCAGCAGCTTGGGCGATGGGGCCTACGAGCAGTACTTC. The rearrangement links TRBV5-1 to TRBJ2-7; D gene unclear. Germline V CDR1 and CDR2: SGHRS, YFSETQ. V was clipped by 0 bases and J by 2 bases, with 9 bases between them. The CDR3 runs 14 residues.